These T cell receptor beta chains were read from a single sample in a study of T cell responses to AZD1222 COVID-19 vaccine. Method: immunoSEQ multiplex PCR; TCRdb's copy keeps in-frame clones and lacks some. The repertoire holds some 110,000 clones, about 91% seen once, with around 1.8% in the top ten. This specimen was peripheral blood, taken on day 0 of AZD1222 vaccination. All receptors derive from an adult in good health. Both conserved end residues are part of each CDR3. A D gene is named only where the DNA matches it firmly. For some rows the clone size is stated as once, few or many, or as a class when expanded; others skip it.

>TRBV19|-|once|TRBJ1-1
CASSKGEGPNTEAFF
TGTGCCAGTAGTAAGGGGGAAGGACCTAACACTGAAGCTTTCTTT
>TRBV6-5|-|-|TRBJ1-2
CASTPTINYGYTF
TGTGCCAGCACCCCCACAATTAACTATGGCTACACCTTC
>TRBV11-2|TRBD2|once|TRBJ2-1
CASSSWTSGGANEQFF
TGTGCCAGCAGCTCGTGGACTAGCGGGGGGGCCAATGAGCAGTTCTTC
>TRBV18|-|-|TRBJ2-3
CASSQFGSGDFRTDTQYF
TGTGCCAGCTCACAGTTTGGTAGCGGAGACTTCCGCACAGATACGCAGTATTTT
>TRBV4-1|-|-|TRBJ2-3
CASSQGERLGTDTQYF
TGCGCCAGCAGCCAAGGAGAACGGTTGGGCACAGATACGCAGTATTTT
>TRBV5-1|-|-|TRBJ1-6
CASTTDTHNSPLHF
TGCGCCAGCACGACAGACACCCATAATTCACCCCTCCACTTT
>TRBV5-6|-|-|TRBJ1-2
CASSLAGVPNYGYTF
TGTGCCAGCAGCTTGGCGGGGGTCCCTAACTATGGCTACACCTTC
>TRBV28|-|-|TRBJ1-4
CASSSAGRDNEKLFF
TGTGCCAGCAGTTCTGCGGGTCGGGATAATGAAAAACTGTTTTTT
>TRBV3-1/TRBV3-2|-|-|TRBJ1-6
CASRQGAGWTPLHF
TGTGCCAGCAGGCAAGGGGCGGGGTGGACACCCCTCCACTTT
>TRBV6-1|-|-|TRBJ1-5
CASSERVGTRNQPQHF
TGTGCCAGCAGTGAACGGGTAGGGACGCGGAATCAGCCCCAGCATTTT
>TRBV19|-|-|TRBJ2-3
CASRPVGTDTQYF
TGTGCCAGTAGGCCTGTGGGCACAGATACGCAGTATTTT
>TRBV9|-|-|TRBJ1-1
CASSVAPGNTEAFF
TGTGCCAGCAGCGTAGCCCCAGGGAACACTGAAGCTTTCTTT
>TRBV2|-|-|TRBJ2-3
CASNRQGATSDTQYF
TGTGCCAGCAACCGCCAAGGGGCAACGTCAGATACGCAGTATTTT
>TRBV25-1|-|-|TRBJ1-2
CASRGFGGYGYTF
TGTGCCAGCAGGGGTTTCGGGGGCTATGGCTACACCTTC
>TRBV2|TRBD1|-|TRBJ1-2
CASTFQDRGARGTF
TGTGCCAGCACTTTTCAGGACAGGGGTGCTAGGGGCACCTTC
>TRBV7-9|TRBD1|-|TRBJ1-2
CASSLGDSRGPIYGYTF
TGTGCCAGCAGCTTAGGGGACAGCCGAGGGCCTATCTACGGCTACACCTTC
>TRBV7-9|TRBD1|-|TRBJ1-1
CASSPQGANTEAFF
TGTGCCAGCAGCCCGCAGGGGGCGAACACTGAAGCTTTCTTT
>TRBV19|-|once|TRBJ1-4
CATFEGTGEKLFF
TGTGCCACCTTTGAAGGCACAGGGGAAAAACTGTTTTTT
>TRBV3-1/TRBV3-2|TRBD2|-|TRBJ2-3
CASSQGGGTDTQYF
TGTGCCAGCAGCCAGGGGGGAGGGACAGATACGCAGTATTTT
>TRBV24-1|TRBD2|-|TRBJ2-3
CATSDPGTNQRDTQYF
TGTGCCACCAGTGACCCCGGGACTAACCAGCGGGATACGCAGTATTTT
>TRBV18|-|-|TRBJ2-1
CASSPDYNEQFF
TGTGCCAGCTCACCGGATTACAATGAGCAGTTCTTC
>TRBV18|-|-|TRBJ1-6
CASSPPSGSPLHF
TGTGCCAGCTCACCACCCTCTGGTTCACCCCTCCACTTT
>TRBV5-1|-|-|TRBJ2-3
CASSLGQDTDTQYF
TGCGCCAGCAGCTTGGGGCAGGACACAGATACGCAGTATTTT
>TRBV30|TRBD2|-|TRBJ2-1
CAWRLAGARNEQFF
TGTGCCTGGAGGCTAGCGGGGGCACGCAATGAGCAGTTCTTC
>TRBV30|-|-|TRBJ1-4
CAWSGQGGEKLFF
TGTGCCTGGAGTGGGCAGGGTGGGGAAAAACTGTTTTTT
>TRBV5-4|-|-|TRBJ2-2
CASSLAYTGELFF
TGTGCCAGCAGCTTGGCGTACACCGGGGAGCTGTTTTTT
>TRBV7-2|TRBD1|-|TRBJ1-2
CASSTAGDRASYGYTF
TGTGCCAGCAGCACAGCGGGGGACAGGGCAAGCTATGGCTACACCTTC
>TRBV19|TRBD1|-|TRBJ1-5
CASSLQGNQPQHF
TGTGCCAGTAGTTTACAGGGGAATCAGCCCCAGCATTTT
>TRBV2|TRBD2|-|TRBJ2-7
CASSEGLAGITYEQYF
TGTGCCAGCAGTGAAGGACTAGCGGGGATAACCTACGAGCAGTACTTC
>TRBV5-8|TRBD1|-|TRBJ1-2
CASSLAGGRSYGYTF
TGTGCCAGCAGCTTGGCAGGGGGCAGGAGCTATGGCTACACCTTC
>TRBV27|-|-|TRBJ2-7
CASSLVGGDEQYF
TGTGCCAGCAGTTTAGTGGGGGGAGACGAGCAGTACTTC
>TRBV5-1|-|-|TRBJ2-2
CASRSGGGDTGELFF
TGCGCCAGCCGCTCCGGGGGAGGAGACACCGGGGAGCTGTTTTTT
>TRBV10-3|-|-|TRBJ1-1
CAISVRGDPNTEAFF
TGTGCCATCAGCGTTAGAGGGGACCCCAACACTGAAGCTTTCTTT
>TRBV10-3|-|-|TRBJ1-1
CAISSSNTEAFF
TGTGCCATCAGCTCATCCAATACTGAAGCTTTCTTT
>TRBV7-3|-|few|TRBJ2-2
CASSQITGELFF
TGTGCCAGCAGCCAGATCACCGGGGAGCTGTTTTTT
>TRBV21-1|-|-|TRBJ1-3
CASSKTGASSGNTIYF
TGTGCCAGCAGCAAGACAGGGGCCTCCTCTGGAAACACCATATATTTT